This is a list of T cell receptor beta chains from one sample in a study of identical twins. TCRdb processed the 5' RACE reads anew with MiXCR; each CDR3 protein has one entry. Of about 890,000 distinct CDR3 sequences listed, 9% to 15% are singletons. This sample also appeared in a second study, on yellow fever vaccine responses in identical twins.

What was sequenced was PBMCs. The origin of the receptors is a woman between 18 and 29 years old in good health. CDR3s include the opening cysteine and the closing phenylalanine or tryptophan. Fields, in order: D gene, J gene, clone size, V gene, CDR3 protein, CDR3 DNA. A D gene is named only where the DNA matches it firmly. Some rows mark clone size as missing; the rest say once, few, many or name a class of expanded clone.

d_gene: TRBD2
j_gene: TRBJ2-1
abundance: .
v_gene: TRBV28
CDR3aa: CASNLAGANEQFF
CDR3nt: TGTGCCAGCAATCTAGCGGGGGCCAATGAGCAGTTCTTC

d_gene: .
j_gene: TRBJ2-1
abundance: .
v_gene: TRBV3-1
CDR3aa: CASSPLGGQGSNEQFF
CDR3nt: TGTGCCAGCAGCCCACTAGGGGGGCAGGGGAGCAATGAGCAGTTCTTC

d_gene: .
j_gene: TRBJ2-1
abundance: .
v_gene: TRBV5-6
CDR3aa: CASSSEGFEQFF
CDR3nt: TGTGCCAGCAGCTCCGAAGGGTTCGAGCAGTTCTTC

d_gene: .
j_gene: TRBJ1-5
abundance: .
v_gene: TRBV6-1
CDR3aa: CASSSIVNQPQHF
CDR3nt: TGTGCCAGCAGCTCCATCGTCAATCAGCCCCAGCATTTT

d_gene: .
j_gene: TRBJ2-2
abundance: many
v_gene: TRBV4-1
CDR3aa: CASSRGVDTGELFF
CDR3nt: TGCGCCAGCAGCCGAGGGGTAGACACCGGGGAGCTGTTTTTT

d_gene: TRBD2
j_gene: TRBJ2-1
abundance: .
v_gene: TRBV27
CDR3aa: CASRRGGSGNEQFF
CDR3nt: TGTGCCAGCAGACGGGGGGGCTCAGGCAATGAGCAGTTCTTC

d_gene: .
j_gene: TRBJ2-7
abundance: .
v_gene: TRBV11-2
CDR3aa: CASSAGASAVWFEQYF
CDR3nt: TGTGCCAGCAGCGCTGGGGCCAGCGCGGTTTGGTTCGAGCAGTACTTC

d_gene: TRBD1
j_gene: TRBJ2-2
abundance: .
v_gene: TRBV5-4
CDR3aa: CASSLVAGQGSTGELFF
CDR3nt: TGTGCCAGCAGTCTCGTTGCGGGACAGGGATCAACCGGGGAGCTGTTTTTT

d_gene: .
j_gene: TRBJ2-7
abundance: few
v_gene: TRBV12-5
CDR3aa: CASGPHYEQYF
CDR3nt: TGTGCTAGTGGTCCGCACTACGAGCAGTACTTC

d_gene: .
j_gene: TRBJ1-1
abundance: few
v_gene: TRBV20-1
CDR3aa: CSARFNTEAFF
CDR3nt: TGCAGTGCTAGATTCAACACTGAAGCTTTCTTT

d_gene: .
j_gene: TRBJ1-1
abundance: .
v_gene: TRBV5-1
CDR3aa: CASSLGGGYSEAFF
CDR3nt: TGCGCCAGCAGCTTGGGTGGAGGGTACTCTGAAGCTTTCTTT

d_gene: .
j_gene: TRBJ2-1
abundance: .
v_gene: TRBV12-3/TRBV12-4
CDR3aa: CASNTDFSSYNEQFF
CDR3nt: TGTGCCAGCAACACGGACTTTAGCTCCTACAATGAGCAGTTCTTC

d_gene: TRBD2
j_gene: TRBJ2-1
abundance: few
v_gene: TRBV20-1
CDR3aa: CSASYGRVSYNEQFF
CDR3nt: TGCAGTGCTAGTTACGGGAGGGTATCCTACAATGAGCAGTTCTTC

d_gene: TRBD1
j_gene: TRBJ2-7
abundance: .
v_gene: TRBV20-1
CDR3aa: CSATPGTGGWEQYF
CDR3nt: TGCAGTGCAACGCCCGGGACAGGGGGCTGGGAGCAGTACTTC

d_gene: .
j_gene: TRBJ1-1
abundance: few
v_gene: TRBV18
CDR3aa: CASSPVENTEAFF
CDR3nt: TGTGCCAGCTCACCAGTGGAGAACACTGAAGCTTTCTTT

d_gene: TRBD2
j_gene: TRBJ2-1
abundance: .
v_gene: TRBV10-1
CDR3aa: CASSESRGLASNEQFF
CDR3nt: TGCGCCAGCAGTGAAAGTAGAGGACTAGCTAGCAATGAGCAGTTCTTC

d_gene: .
j_gene: TRBJ2-5
abundance: few
v_gene: TRBV24-1
CDR3aa: CATSDHTGGLGETQYF
CDR3nt: TGTGCCACCAGTGACCACACCGGTGGGCTGGGAGAGACCCAGTACTTC

d_gene: TRBD2
j_gene: TRBJ2-7
abundance: .
v_gene: TRBV3-1
CDR3aa: CASSPLAGALYEQYF
CDR3nt: TGTGCCAGCAGCCCGTTAGCGGGAGCCTTGTACGAGCAGTACTTC

d_gene: .
j_gene: TRBJ2-2
abundance: few
v_gene: TRBV11-2
CDR3aa: CASSLLGGGPLNTGELFF
CDR3nt: TGTGCCAGCAGCTTATTAGGGGGGGGACCGTTGAACACCGGGGAGCTGTTTTTT

d_gene: .
j_gene: TRBJ1-4
abundance: few
v_gene: TRBV6-2/TRBV6-3
CDR3aa: CASSSGVTNEKLFF
CDR3nt: TGTGCCAGCAGTTCCGGGGTGACTAATGAAAAACTGTTTTTT

d_gene: .
j_gene: TRBJ2-3
abundance: few
v_gene: TRBV12-3/TRBV12-4
CDR3aa: CASSGGLGTDTQYF
CDR3nt: TGTGCCAGCAGCGGGGGGCTGGGCACAGATACGCAGTATTTT

d_gene: .
j_gene: TRBJ2-7
abundance: .
v_gene: TRBV20-1
CDR3aa: CSARESRGTYEQYF
CDR3nt: TGCAGTGCTAGAGAATCCAGGGGAACCTACGAGCAGTACTTC

d_gene: .
j_gene: TRBJ2-7
abundance: few
v_gene: TRBV5-1
CDR3aa: CASSLNRLGAYEQYF
CDR3nt: TGCGCCAGCAGCTTGAATCGGCTTGGGGCCTACGAGCAGTACTTC

d_gene: .
j_gene: TRBJ1-6
abundance: few
v_gene: TRBV9
CDR3aa: CASSVDALSPLHF
CDR3nt: TGTGCCAGCAGCGTAGACGCGTTATCACCCCTCCACTTT

d_gene: .
j_gene: TRBJ2-1
abundance: many
v_gene: TRBV5-1
CDR3aa: CASSLAGGTSYNEQFF
CDR3nt: TGCGCCAGCAGCTTGGCCGGAGGAACCTCCTACAATGAGCAGTTCTTC

d_gene: TRBD1
j_gene: TRBJ2-2
abundance: few
v_gene: TRBV2
CDR3aa: CASSEIGGANTGELFF
CDR3nt: TGTGCCAGCAGTGAGATAGGGGGCGCGAACACCGGGGAGCTGTTTTTT

d_gene: .
j_gene: TRBJ1-6
abundance: few
v_gene: TRBV12-3/TRBV12-4
CDR3aa: CASTSDPNSPLHF
CDR3nt: TGTGCCAGCACCTCGGACCCAAACTCACCCCTCCACTTT

d_gene: .
j_gene: TRBJ1-2
abundance: few
v_gene: TRBV20-1
CDR3aa: CSARSRDKVRYGYTF
CDR3nt: TGCAGTGCTAGATCCCGGGACAAAGTACGCTATGGCTACACCTTC

d_gene: .
j_gene: TRBJ2-3
abundance: few
v_gene: TRBV20-1
CDR3aa: CSATEYTQYF
CDR3nt: TGCAGTGCTACCGAGTATACGCAGTATTTT

d_gene: .
j_gene: TRBJ1-2
abundance: few
v_gene: TRBV28
CDR3aa: CASSLWVYGYTF
CDR3nt: TGTGCCAGCAGCCTTTGGGTCTATGGCTACACCTTC

d_gene: TRBD2
j_gene: TRBJ2-1
abundance: few
v_gene: TRBV28
CDR3aa: CASSLFASGSYNEQFF
CDR3nt: TGTGCCAGCAGTTTATTTGCTAGCGGGTCCTACAATGAGCAGTTCTTC

d_gene: .
j_gene: TRBJ2-1
abundance: .
v_gene: TRBV20-1
CDR3aa: CSARDRGHVYNEQFF
CDR3nt: TGCAGTGCTAGAGATAGGGGACACGTATACAATGAGCAGTTCTTC

d_gene: .
j_gene: TRBJ2-3
abundance: many
v_gene: TRBV6-1
CDR3aa: CASTNPGEGSTDTQYF
CDR3nt: TGTGCCAGCACCAACCCCGGGGAAGGTAGCACAGATACGCAGTATTTT

d_gene: .
j_gene: TRBJ2-7
abundance: .
v_gene: TRBV2
CDR3aa: CASSEALASGDSYEQYF
CDR3nt: TGTGCCAGCAGTGAAGCTCTGGCGAGTGGGGATTCCTACGAGCAGTACTTC

d_gene: .
j_gene: TRBJ2-5
abundance: many
v_gene: TRBV7-9
CDR3aa: CASSLRTDYQETQYF
CDR3nt: TGTGCCAGCAGCTTACGGACAGACTACCAAGAGACCCAGTACTTC

d_gene: .
j_gene: TRBJ1-2
abundance: few
v_gene: TRBV5-1
CDR3aa: CASSLTPGLSYGYTF
CDR3nt: TGCGCCAGCTCACTTACGCCGGGGTTGAGCTATGGCTACACCTTC

d_gene: .
j_gene: TRBJ1-1
abundance: .
v_gene: TRBV11-1
CDR3aa: CASSLFRGPNTEASF
CDR3nt: TGTGCCAGCAGCTTATTCCGGGGGCCAAACACTGAAGCTTCCTTT

d_gene: TRBD1
j_gene: TRBJ2-7
abundance: many
v_gene: TRBV5-1
CDR3aa: CASSLDGTVGYEQYF
CDR3nt: TGCGCCAGCAGCTTGGATGGGACAGTAGGCTACGAGCAGTACTTC

d_gene: .
j_gene: TRBJ2-5
abundance: .
v_gene: TRBV29-1
CDR3aa: CSVLIFPKQETQYF
CDR3nt: TGCAGCGTCCTAATCTTCCCGAAACAAGAGACCCAGTACTTC

d_gene: .
j_gene: TRBJ2-3
abundance: few
v_gene: TRBV10-3
CDR3aa: CAISHKSGVADTQYF
CDR3nt: TGTGCCATCAGTCATAAATCGGGGGTCGCAGATACGCAGTATTTT

d_gene: .
j_gene: TRBJ2-7
abundance: .
v_gene: TRBV9
CDR3aa: CASSVDPGVGTVEQYF
CDR3nt: TGTGCCAGCAGCGTAGACCCCGGAGTGGGCACGGTTGAGCAGTACTTC